These T cell receptor beta chains were read from a single sample in a study of T cells in Graves' hyperthyroidism and ophthalmopathy. TCRdb itself ran the multiplex PCR reads through MiXCR, one entry per CDR3 protein. The sample consists of about 360,000 distinct CDR3 sequences, approximately 13% of them appearing once. Sequenced material: blood. These receptors all come from a woman between 18 and 30 years old with Graves' hyperthyroidism. CDR3s include the opening cysteine and the closing phenylalanine or tryptophan. The D gene is left open where the match is weak.

V gene	J gene	D gene	CDR3 protein
TRBV9	TRBJ2-1	TRBD2	CASSVEVAGFNEQFF
TRBV19	TRBJ2-4	TRBD2	CASSIRRGGPKNIQYF
TRBV3-1	TRBJ2-1	TRBD2	CASSQLKRGGNNEQFF
TRBV2	TRBJ1-1	TRBD1	CASSENGRQGPNTEAFF
TRBV30	TRBJ1-5	TRBD1	CAWSGGQGSNQPQHF
TRBV20-1	TRBJ2-7	NA	CSARGLADFYEQYF
TRBV25-1	TRBJ1-4	TRBD1	CASSVGTANEKLFF
TRBV20-1	TRBJ2-3	TRBD2	CSASERGGSDTQYF
TRBV5-1	TRBJ1-3	TRBD1	CASSLEGTGGAGNTIYF
TRBV28	TRBJ2-3	NA	CASSERVSGATDTQYF
TRBV7-2	TRBJ1-2	TRBD1	CASSSRDRGSGGYTF
TRBV15	TRBJ1-1	NA	CATSRDFGNTEAFF
TRBV6-1	TRBJ2-3	NA	CASRKTAIPTDTQYF
TRBV19	TRBJ2-7	NA	CASRGPTYEQYF
TRBV14	TRBJ2-7	NA	CASSQAHRDFLYEQYF
TRBV20-1	TRBJ2-7	NA	CSARGGPGQILEQYF
TRBV9	TRBJ2-3	TRBD2	CASSDRTSGHPDTQYF
TRBV18	TRBJ1-1	NA	CASSPLRDTEAFF
TRBV30	TRBJ2-1	TRBD1	CALGGETGGKGEQFF
TRBV11-2	TRBJ2-5	NA	CASSLMGQVQETQYF
TRBV13	TRBJ1-4	TRBD1	CASSGDRESYEKLFF
TRBV20-1	TRBJ2-3	TRBD2	CSPGREGTDTQYF
TRBV19	TRBJ1-5	NA	CASSIDPESLNQPQHF
TRBV9	TRBJ2-7	TRBD1	CASSAQGDSYEQYF
TRBV29-1	TRBJ2-1	NA	CSVGQARRDNEQFF
TRBV11-2	TRBJ2-1	NA	CASSSPTGRKGNEQFF
TRBV12-3/TRBV12-4	TRBJ1-1	TRBD1	CATIPRGLKFTEAFF
TRBV28	TRBJ1-1	NA	CASSLFRGRTEAFF
TRBV20-1	TRBJ2-7	NA	CSAPDKESSYEQYF
TRBV3-1	TRBJ1-2	NA	CASSQERGRIGYGYTF
TRBV27	TRBJ1-6	NA	CASSFRELNSPLHF